These 17 T cell receptor beta chains share one sample of origin, sequenced in a study of identical twins. TCRdb reprocessed the 5' RACE reads with MiXCR, giving one entry per CDR3 protein. The table records a few hundred thousand distinct CDR3 sequences, about 8% of them present only once. Separately, the same data were catalogued under a study of yellow fever vaccine responses in identical twins.

Sequenced material: CD8+ T cells sorted from blood. The origin of the receptors is a woman younger than 35 in good health.

In this sample, this clonotype turned up many times. The chain is built from TRBV29-1 and TRBJ2-1; a weak D match, TRBD2 (6 bases). Germline CDR1 and CDR2: SQVTM and ANQGSEA. There are 11 residues in the CDR3. Trimming took 8 bases from V and 6 from J, leaving 11 bases between them. The CDR3 loop reads CSSREVNEQFF. The DNA for the CDR3 is TGCAGCTCTAGGGAGGTCAATGAGCAGTTCTTC.

This clonotype ranks as large. The chain has TRBV11-2 and TRBJ1-1; a possible D gene is TRBD1 (5 bases). Trimming stripped 5 bases from V and 3 bases from J, with 13 bases between. Germline V gene sequence: CDR1 SGHAT, CDR2 FQNNGV. There are 14 residues in the CDR3. CDR3 coding DNA: TGTGCCAGCAGCCTCCAGGGTGAACACACTGAAGCTTTCTTT. Amino acid sequence: CASSLQGEHTEAFF.

This clonotype was recorded a few times. The chain is built from TRBV4-2 and TRBJ2-2, with TRBD2 identical over 10 bases. There are 16 residues in the CDR3. After removal of 6 bases from V and 5 bases from J, the junction contained 9 bases not matched to a gene. CDR1 and CDR2 from the germline V gene are LGHNA and YNFKEQ. The chain's CDR3 is CASRESGGEWTGELFF. The CDR3 DNA sequence: TGTGCCAGCAGGGAGAGCGGGGGGGAATGGACCGGGGAGCTGTTTTTT.

In this sample, this clonotype turned up many times. The chain has TRBV10-3 and TRBJ2-5, with D possibly being TRBD2 (5 bases). Trimming pared 3 bases from V and 8 bases from J, leaving 10 bases between. This CDR3 has 12 amino acids. CDR1 and CDR2 (germline): ENHRY, SYGVKD. The CDR3 region is CAISDSEGTQYF. The CDR3 DNA is TGTGCCATCAGTGATTCAGAGGGTACCCAGTACTTC.

The rearrangement uses TRBV4-3 and TRBJ2-1; 7 bases are a match to TRBD1. Germline-derived CDR1 and CDR2 are LGHNA and YSLEER. The V gene end was trimmed by 0 bases and the J gene end by 4 bases; junction bases not matched to a gene: 3. This CDR3 contains 15 residues. For the CDR3, the DNA is TGCGCCAGCAGCCAAGATGGGGGACAGTACAATGAGCAGTTCTTC. This translates into CASSQDGGQYNEQFF.

The J gene is TRBJ2-1, the V gene TRBV5-6; 13 nucleotides agree with TRBD2. Germline CDR1 reads SGHDT; CDR2 reads YYEEEE. This CDR3 comprises 15 residues. The V and J ends lost 5 bases and 8 bases, in that order; junction bases with no gene match: 7. CDR3 amino acids: CASRILAGGPDEQFF. CDR3 in DNA: TGTGCCAGCAGGATACTAGCGGGGGGGCCGGATGAGCAGTTCTTC.

In its sample, this clonotype was seen many times. V and J are TRBV27 and TRBJ2-5, with 7 bases lining up with TRBD1. The junction had 2 bases not matched to a gene; V was cut back by 2 bases and J by 2 bases. Germline V CDR1 and CDR2: MNHEY, SMNVEV (reference sequence). This CDR3 spans 14 amino acids. The CDR3 DNA reads TGTGCCAGCAGTTTAGTACAGGGGCAAGAGACCCAGTACTTC. This encodes CASSLVQGQETQYF.

This clonotype was counted only a few times. The rearrangement links TRBV28 to TRBJ2-5; TRBD1 might be the D (6 bases). The CDR3 is made up of 14 amino acids. In germline, CDR1 is MDHEN, CDR2 SYDVKM. V lost 5 bases to trimming and J lost 4 bases, with 14 bases between them. CDR3 amino acids: CASSPNPTGETQYF. Written as DNA, the CDR3 is TGTGCCAGCAGTCCAAATCCGACAGGAGAGACCCAGTACTTC.

The sample holds many counts of this clonotype. J is TRBJ2-6 and V is TRBV29-1; D is unresolved. Germline lookup yields CDR1 SQVTM and CDR2 ANQGSEA. Trimming cost V 7 bases and J 0 bases, with 7 bases left between them. The CDR3 runs 13 residues. The CDR3 loop reads CSARDSGANVLTF. In DNA, the CDR3 is TGCAGCGCAAGAGACTCTGGGGCCAACGTCCTGACTTTC.

This clonotype was recorded a few times. The J gene is TRBJ2-7, the V gene TRBV15, with 7 positions matching TRBD2. The CDR3 loop spans 15 amino acids. Germline loops: CDR1 LNHNV, CDR2 YYDKDF (reference sequence). Trimming took 3 bases from V and 7 from J; bases not matched to a gene: 12. As DNA, the CDR3 is TGTGCCACCAGCAGTGTTCTGGGGGGGTTTCGAGAGCAGTACTTC. Its translation: CATSSVLGGFREQYF.

This clonotype occurred a few times. This sequence joins TRBV7-2 and TRBJ2-1; 11 bases agree with TRBD2. Germline CDR1 and CDR2: SGHTA and FQGNSA. Unmatched junction bases numbered 13, after V lost 8 bases and J lost 7 bases. There are 16 residues in the CDR3. CDR3: CASSSNSGGAINEQFF. CDR3 coding DNA: TGTGCCAGCTCTTCAAATAGCGGGGGGGCAATAAATGAGCAGTTCTTC.

This clonotype has ten or more counts. V usage is TRBV29-1 and J usage is TRBJ2-1; D gene uncertain. Trimming left V 4 bases short and J 1 base short, with 17 bases between. This CDR3 spans 16 amino acids. Per the germline V gene, CDR1 is SQVTM and CDR2 is ANQGSEA. As DNA, the CDR3 is TGCAGCGTTGTCCCGACCGGACCGATTTCCTACAATGAGCAGTTCTTC. Residues: CSVVPTGPISYNEQFF.

The chain's CDR3 is CATLAGGTSSYNEQFF. CDR3 coding DNA: TGTGCCACTCTAGCGGGAGGGACCAGCTCCTACAATGAGCAGTTCTTC. The chain employs TRBV10-3 and TRBJ2-1, with TRBD2 matching over 12 bases. V shed 10 bases, J shed 0 bases, and the junction held 7 bases outside the gene matches. Germline V gene lookup returns CDR1 ENHRY and CDR2 SYGVKD. This CDR3 comprises 16 residues.

The V gene is TRBV28, the J gene TRBJ1-2; D not certain. The CDR3 is made up of 12 amino acids. V lost 6 bases and J lost 4, with 9 bases in between. Germline V gene sequence: CDR1 MDHEN, CDR2 SYDVKM. CDR3 in amino acids: CASSPTIYGYTF. For the CDR3, the DNA is TGTGCCAGCAGCCCCACTATCTATGGCTACACCTTC.

In its sample, this clonotype was seen many times. The chain links TRBV7-9 to TRBJ1-2; maybe TRBD1 (6 bases). The ends were cut back, 5 bases at V and 3 bases at J, with 13 bases in the middle. Germline V lookup: CDR1 SEHNR, CDR2 FQNEAQ (reference sequence). The CDR3 is made up of 14 amino acids. The CDR3 region is CASSQAGADYGYTF. Here the CDR3 DNA reads TGTGCCAGCAGCCAAGCAGGGGCTGACTATGGCTACACCTTC. Full variable domain (missing parts from reference TRBV7-9 and TRBJ1-2): DTGVSQNPRHKITKRGQNVTFRCDPISEHNRLYWYRQTLGQGPEFLTYFQNEAQLEKSRLLSDRFSAERPKGSFSTLEIQRTEQGDSAMYLCASSQAGADYGYTFGSGTRLTVV.

This clonotype was counted between two and nine times. J is TRBJ2-1 and V is TRBV27; 8 nucleotides match TRBD1. The length of the CDR3 is 12 residues. Germline V gene lookup returns CDR1 MNHEY and CDR2 SMNVEV (reference sequence). V shed 8 bases and J 7 bases; nucleotides not matched to a gene: 4. The CDR3 nucleotides read TGTGCCAGCGGACAGGGTGGGAATGAGCAGTTCTTC. The encoded protein is CASGQGGNEQFF.

Comments on this clonotype: A read error may account for a junction end that differs from germline. The genes are TRBV5-6 and TRBJ2-3; 13 positions match TRBD2. CDR3 length: 15 amino acids. Germline V gives CDR1 SGHDT, CDR2 YYEEEE. In DNA form, the CDR3 reads TGTGCCAGCAGCGAGGGGACTAGCGGGATTGGTACGAAGTATTTT. Translation gives CASSEGTSGIGTKYF.